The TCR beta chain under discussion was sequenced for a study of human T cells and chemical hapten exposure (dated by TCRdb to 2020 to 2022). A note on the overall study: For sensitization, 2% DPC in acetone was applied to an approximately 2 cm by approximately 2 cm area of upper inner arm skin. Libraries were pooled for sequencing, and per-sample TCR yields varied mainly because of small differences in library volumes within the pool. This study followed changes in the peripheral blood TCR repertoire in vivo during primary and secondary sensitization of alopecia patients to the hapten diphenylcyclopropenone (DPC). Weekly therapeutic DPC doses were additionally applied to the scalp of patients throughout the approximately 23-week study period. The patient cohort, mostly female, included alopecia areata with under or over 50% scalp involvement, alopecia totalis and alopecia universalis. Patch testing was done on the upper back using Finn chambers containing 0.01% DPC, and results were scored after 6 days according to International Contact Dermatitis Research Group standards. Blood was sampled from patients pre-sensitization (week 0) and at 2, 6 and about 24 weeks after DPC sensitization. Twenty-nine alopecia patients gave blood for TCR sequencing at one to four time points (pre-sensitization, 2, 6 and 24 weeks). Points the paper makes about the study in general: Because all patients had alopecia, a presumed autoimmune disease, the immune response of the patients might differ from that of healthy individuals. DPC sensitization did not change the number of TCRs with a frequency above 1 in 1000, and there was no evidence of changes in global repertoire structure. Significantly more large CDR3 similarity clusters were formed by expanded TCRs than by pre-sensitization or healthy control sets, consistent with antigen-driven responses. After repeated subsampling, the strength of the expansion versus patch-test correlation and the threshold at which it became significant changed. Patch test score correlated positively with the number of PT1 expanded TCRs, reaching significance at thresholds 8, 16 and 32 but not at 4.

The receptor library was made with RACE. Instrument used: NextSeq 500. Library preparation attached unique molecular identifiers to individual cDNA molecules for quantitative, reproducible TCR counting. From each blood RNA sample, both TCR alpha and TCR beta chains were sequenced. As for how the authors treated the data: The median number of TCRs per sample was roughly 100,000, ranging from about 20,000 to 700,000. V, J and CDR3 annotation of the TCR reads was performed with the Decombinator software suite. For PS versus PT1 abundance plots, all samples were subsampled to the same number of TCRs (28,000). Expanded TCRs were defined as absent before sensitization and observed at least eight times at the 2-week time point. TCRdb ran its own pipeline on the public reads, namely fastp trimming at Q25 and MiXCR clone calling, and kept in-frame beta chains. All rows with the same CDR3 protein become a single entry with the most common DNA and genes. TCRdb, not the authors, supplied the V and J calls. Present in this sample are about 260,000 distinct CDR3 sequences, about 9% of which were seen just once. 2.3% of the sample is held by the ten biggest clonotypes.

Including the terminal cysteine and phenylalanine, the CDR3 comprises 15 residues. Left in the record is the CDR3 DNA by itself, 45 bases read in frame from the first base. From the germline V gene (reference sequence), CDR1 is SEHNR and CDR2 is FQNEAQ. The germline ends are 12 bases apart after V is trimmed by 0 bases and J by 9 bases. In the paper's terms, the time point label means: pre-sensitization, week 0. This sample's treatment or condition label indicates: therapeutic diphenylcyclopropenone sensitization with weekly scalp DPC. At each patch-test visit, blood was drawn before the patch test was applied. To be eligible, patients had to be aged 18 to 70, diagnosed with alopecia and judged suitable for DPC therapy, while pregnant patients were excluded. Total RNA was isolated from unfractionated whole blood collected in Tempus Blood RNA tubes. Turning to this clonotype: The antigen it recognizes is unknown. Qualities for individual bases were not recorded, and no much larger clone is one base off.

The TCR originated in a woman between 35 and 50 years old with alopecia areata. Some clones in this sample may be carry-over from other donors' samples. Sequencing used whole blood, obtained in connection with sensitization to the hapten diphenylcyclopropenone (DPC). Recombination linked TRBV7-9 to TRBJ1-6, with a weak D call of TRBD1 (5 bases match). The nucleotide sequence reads TGTGCCAGCAGCTTAGCGGGGGTCGCCGGTTCACCCCTCCACTTT. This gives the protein CASSLAGVAGSPLHF.